This is a list of T cell receptor beta chains from one sample in a study of blood T cells in healthy people across ages. Using its own MiXCR run on the 5' RACE reads, TCRdb lists one record per CDR3 protein. Of 1,800,000 or so distinct CDR3 sequences listed, about 39% are singletons. Sample: blood. These receptors were obtained from a human donor in good health. Both conserved end residues are trimmed from each CDR3. The D gene is left open where the match is weak.

D: -
J: TRBJ2-1
V: TRBV7-9
CDR3: ASSLVAGLNNEQF

D: -
J: TRBJ1-2
V: TRBV5-6
CDR3: ASSFSTAYGYT

D: -
J: TRBJ1-6
V: TRBV10-3
CDR3: AISELTNSPLH

D: TRBD2
J: TRBJ2-1
V: TRBV5-1
CDR3: ASSDWEGYRSEQF

D: -
J: TRBJ1-3
V: TRBV2
CDR3: ASSRGSESGNTIY

D: TRBD1
J: TRBJ2-2
V: TRBV7-9
CDR3: ASSSPGQGASGELF

D: -
J: TRBJ1-1
V: TRBV4-2
CDR3: ASSQEGTGTSNTEAF

D: TRBD2
J: TRBJ2-5
V: TRBV7-8
CDR3: ASSTGTSQKYETQY

D: -
J: TRBJ2-5
V: TRBV10-1
CDR3: AIPETQY

D: -
J: TRBJ2-1
V: TRBV20-1
CDR3: SAVLPSYNEQF

D: -
J: TRBJ2-7
V: TRBV10-3
CDR3: AISPGLQTYEQY

D: -
J: TRBJ1-1
V: TRBV9
CDR3: ASSALGGSGITEAF

D: -
J: TRBJ1-2
V: TRBV4-1
CDR3: ASGQPRDSSNYGYT

D: -
J: TRBJ2-7
V: TRBV7-2
CDR3: ASSLGNSAYYEQY

D: -
J: TRBJ1-1
V: TRBV4-2
CDR3: ASSPRTVSGAF

D: TRBD1
J: TRBJ1-2
V: TRBV28
CDR3: ASSSPGTVRVT

D: -
J: TRBJ2-5
V: TRBV11-2
CDR3: ASSHTVVQETQY

D: -
J: -
V: TRBV6-2/TRBV6-3
CDR3: ASSFWTVSDEQY

D: TRBD1
J: TRBJ1-2
V: TRBV27
CDR3: ASSPSISGQYGYT

D: -
J: TRBJ2-1
V: TRBV11-3
CDR3: ASSSRDTYNEQF

D: -
J: TRBJ1-1
V: TRBV18
CDR3: ATSATENTEAF

D: -
J: TRBJ2-1
V: TRBV10-3
CDR3: AISEYRAAYNEQF

D: -
J: TRBJ2-2
V: TRBV11-3
CDR3: ASSLGLYGGTGELF

D: -
J: TRBJ2-1
V: TRBV29-1
CDR3: SVEERPGGTQF

D: -
J: TRBJ2-7
V: TRBV7-2
CDR3: ASSLRLTSSYEQY

D: -
J: TRBJ1-2
V: TRBV7-9
CDR3: ASSLEDRGYT

D: -
J: TRBJ1-2
V: TRBV4-3
CDR3: ASSQAQGNGYT

D: -
J: TRBJ2-4
V: TRBV4-3
CDR3: ASSRFGEDIQY

D: TRBD1
J: TRBJ1-2
V: TRBV6-1
CDR3: ASSTLTIDPGQASYGYT

D: -
J: TRBJ1-2
V: TRBV6-2/TRBV6-3
CDR3: ASSTGEDSVFGYT

D: TRBD2
J: TRBJ2-1
V: TRBV3-1
CDR3: ASSQGPGLGNEQF

D: TRBD2
J: TRBJ2-1
V: TRBV4-2
CDR3: ASSPLTSGETNEQF

D: TRBD2
J: TRBJ2-4
V: TRBV14
CDR3: ASSQVMGEGEQY

D: -
J: TRBJ2-5
V: TRBV2
CDR3: ASSPVGGETQY

D: -
J: TRBJ1-5
V: TRBV7-2
CDR3: ASSLAFGSYSNQPQH

D: TRBD1
J: TRBJ2-1
V: TRBV12-3/TRBV12-4
CDR3: ATDRTGGNEQF

D: TRBD1
J: TRBJ2-5
V: TRBV2
CDR3: ASSEATGQETQY

D: TRBD2
J: TRBJ2-3
V: TRBV4-1
CDR3: ASSRGHSGGATGDTQY

D: -
J: TRBJ2-1
V: TRBV10-3
CDR3: AISAWRTNPIYNEQF

D: TRBD1
J: TRBJ1-2
V: TRBV7-8
CDR3: ASSWDRRDYNYGYT

D: -
J: TRBJ1-2
V: TRBV4-3
CDR3: ASSQEGAGAGFGANYGYT

D: -
J: TRBJ1-1
V: TRBV4-2
CDR3: ASSQDYTGTVNTEAF

D: -
J: TRBJ1-2
V: TRBV5-1
CDR3: ASALNNEDYGYT

D: TRBD1
J: -
V: TRBV6-5
CDR3: ASSPGQGDMTYEQY